This passage covers 7 T cell receptor beta chains from one sample sequenced in a study of CD8 T cells in ankylosing spondylitis. TCRdb re-called the 5' RACE reads with MiXCR, one entry per CDR3 protein. The table records around 150,000 distinct CDR3 sequences, 6% to 8% of them present only once. Input material: blood, either unsorted or a sorted T cell fraction (not recorded which). The receptors shown here come from a female donor with ankylosing spondylitis or in good health (not recorded which).

The table lists this clonotype with a few counts. The chain combines TRBV7-2 with TRBJ2-3; 7 nucleotides agree with TRBD2. The trim removed 6 bases at V and 8 bases at J, leaving 17 bases unmatched. Germline lookup yields CDR1 SGHTA and CDR2 FQGNSA. The CDR3 is 16 amino acids. The CDR3 DNA follows: TGTGCCAGCAGATCGCTCGGGTCCAGGGAGGGTGTTACGCAGTATTTT. Translated, it gives CASRSLGSREGVTQYF.

For this clonotype: A much bigger clone sits one base away, suggesting this may be a read error. This chain's CDR3 is CASSLESTGSYEQYF. The CDR3 bases are TGTGCCAGCAGCTTAGAATCGACAGGGAGCTACGAGCAGTACTTC. The chain combines TRBV11-1 with TRBJ2-7, with TRBD1 identical over 7 bases. Per the germline V gene, CDR1 is SGHAT and CDR2 is FQDESV (reference sequence). CDR3 length equals 15 residues. J was trimmed by 3 bases and V by 1 base; bases with no gene match: 6.

This clonotype came up many times. For the CDR3, the DNA is TGCGCCAGCAGCTTACGGACAGGTGAAGCTTTCTTT. It encodes CASSLRTGEAFF. J is TRBJ1-1 and V is TRBV5-1, with 7 nucleotides matching TRBD1. Germline loops: CDR1 SGHRS, CDR2 YFSETQ. The junction had 2 bases not matched to a gene; V was cut back by 2 bases and J by 7 bases. CDR3 length: 12 residues.

This clonotype has at least ten counts. The V call is TRBV20-1, the J call TRBJ1-1; the D is unclear. CDR1 and CDR2 from the germline V gene are DFQATT and SNEGSKA (reference sequence). Trimming left V 5 bases short and J 0 bases short, with 10 bases between. This CDR3 has 13 amino acids. CDR3 nucleotide sequence: TGCAGTGCTGGGATTCCGATGAACACTGAAGCTTTCTTT. Its protein is CSAGIPMNTEAFF.

The chain recombines TRBV4-2 with TRBJ2-1, with TRBD2 identical over 9 bases. From germline, CDR1 is LGHNA and CDR2 YNFKEQ. CDR3 length: 17 amino acids. V gave up 2 bases and J gave up 5 bases; unmatched junction bases: 10. CDR3 loop: CASSQKQGRGGNNEQFF. The CDR3 DNA sequence: TGTGCCAGCAGCCAAAAACAGGGGCGGGGGGGAAACAATGAGCAGTTCTTC.

This clonotype has at least ten counts. The rearrangement links TRBV5-1 to TRBJ2-4; 12 positions match TRBD1. Looked up from germline, CDR1 is SGHRS and CDR2 is YFSETQ. The CDR3 totals 15 residues. After removal of 3 bases from V and 6 bases from J, the junction contained 4 bases not matched to a gene. Here the CDR3 reads CASSSGQGAGNIQYF. The CDR3, as DNA: TGCGCCAGCAGCTCGGGACAGGGGGCGGGAAACATTCAGTACTTC.

This clonotype was seen more than once but under ten times. The CDR3 sequence is CAWSGNSPLHF. The CDR3 bases are TGTGCCTGGAGTGGTAATTCACCCCTCCACTTT. This chain links TRBV30 with TRBJ1-6; D unresolved. The CDR3 extends over 11 amino acids. Trimming pared 1 base from V and 6 bases from J, leaving 1 base between. Germline loops: CDR1 GTSNPN, CDR2 SVGIG (reference sequence).